This is a list of T cell receptor beta chains from one sample in a study of T cell changes during pregnancy in multiple sclerosis. The data were produced by immunoSEQ multiplex PCR, yet TCRdb's version contains in-frame clones alone and is incomplete. Here the sample spans 95,000 to 100,000 clones, more than 90% being singletons. The sequences come from peripheral blood, collected in the second trimester of pregnancy. The source of these receptors is a female donor with multiple sclerosis, enrolled in a pregnancy study. CDR3s include the opening cysteine and the closing phenylalanine or tryptophan. The order of the fields is D gene, V gene, J gene, clone size, CDR3 protein, CDR3 DNA. A D gene is named only where the DNA matches it firmly. Rows give clone size only sometimes, using once, few, many, or a class for an expanded clone.

>TRBD2|TRBV30|TRBJ2-4|once
CAWSRAGENIQYF
TGTGCCTGGAGTCGAGCGGGAGAAAACATTCAGTACTTC
>-|TRBV5-1|TRBJ2-3|-
CASSPGLHLTDTQYF
TGCGCCAGCAGTCCCGGACTGCACCTCACAGATACGCAGTATTTT
>-|TRBV7-2|TRBJ1-1|-
CASSLAHQGFTEAFF
TGTGCCAGCAGCTTAGCGCATCAGGGCTTCACTGAAGCTTTCTTT
>-|TRBV7-9|TRBJ2-3|-
CASSSFGSIDTQYF
TGTGCCAGCAGCTCTTTCGGGAGTATTGATACGCAGTATTTT
>TRBD2|TRBV6-5|TRBJ2-7|-
CASSGLAGGPGEQYF
TGTGCCAGCAGCGGACTAGCGGGAGGGCCTGGCGAGCAGTACTTC
>-|TRBV7-9|TRBJ2-7|-
CASSSTVTGPGRYEQYF
TGTGCCAGCAGCTCAACCGTAACAGGGCCCGGGCGCTACGAGCAGTACTTC
>-|TRBV27|TRBJ1-1|-
CASSSQIVNTEAFF
TGTGCCAGCAGTTCCCAAATTGTGAACACTGAAGCTTTCTTT
>TRBD2|TRBV9|TRBJ2-5|-
CASSLPLGGRQETQYF
TGTGCCAGCAGCCTACCTTTGGGCGGGAGACAAGAGACCCAGTACTTC
>TRBD2|TRBV27|TRBJ2-7|-
CASSLSASGLYLYEQYF
TGTGCCAGCAGTTTATCGGCTAGCGGGTTATATCTCTACGAGCAGTACTTC
>-|TRBV28|TRBJ1-2|once
CASSLFQDWYGYTF
TGTGCCAGCAGTTTATTTCAGGATTGGTATGGCTACACCTTC
>TRBD1|TRBV5-1|TRBJ2-3|-
CASSMGTADTQYF
TGCGCCAGCAGCATGGGGACAGCTGATACGCAGTATTTT
>TRBD2|TRBV5-6|TRBJ2-7|-
CASSLGLAGLTYEQYF
TGTGCCAGCAGCTTGGGACTAGCGGGTTTGACTTACGAGCAGTACTTC
>TRBD1|TRBV28|TRBJ2-7|-
CASSRQGGNEQYF
TGTGCCAGCAGCCGACAGGGGGGGAACGAGCAGTACTTC
>TRBD1|TRBV27|TRBJ1-6|-
CASSPVQGAAYNSPLHF
TGTGCCAGCAGTCCTGTACAGGGGGCCGCCTATAATTCACCCCTCCACTTT
>-|TRBV6-5|TRBJ1-4|-
CASSQLGEKLFF
TGTGCCAGCAGCCAACTAGGGGAAAAACTGTTTTTT
>-|TRBV19|TRBJ1-1|-
CASSHGQKGPWATEAFF
TGTGCCAGTAGCCATGGACAGAAGGGCCCTTGGGCCACTGAAGCTTTCTTT
>-|TRBV2|TRBJ2-7|-
CASSVTGSYEQYF
TGTGCCAGCAGTGTCACGGGCTCCTACGAGCAGTACTTC
>-|TRBV28|TRBJ1-5|-
CASSPTGFNQPQHF
TGTGCCAGCAGCCCGACAGGTTTTAATCAGCCCCAGCATTTT
>-|TRBV11-3|TRBJ2-7|-
CASSREHSYEQYF
TGTGCCAGCAGCCGGGAGCACTCCTACGAGCAGTACTTC
>-|TRBV2|TRBJ2-7|-
CASSLRGVYEQYF
TGTGCCAGCAGTCTAAGGGGCGTTTACGAGCAGTACTTC
>TRBD2|TRBV27|TRBJ2-1|-
CASTLAGSYNEQFF
TGTGCCAGCACTTTAGCGGGCTCCTACAATGAGCAGTTCTTC
>-|TRBV6-5|TRBJ2-1|once
CASSPGVIHEQFF
TGTGCCAGCAGTCCGGGAGTTATACATGAGCAGTTCTTC
>-|TRBV10-3|TRBJ1-3|-
CAISALSGNTIYF
TGTGCCATCAGTGCCCTCTCTGGAAACACCATATATTTT
>-|TRBV28|TRBJ1-1|once
CASSLPRGGGNTEAFF
TGTGCCAGCAGTTTACCCCGCGGCGGGGGGAACACTGAAGCTTTCTTT
>TRBD1|TRBV15|TRBJ2-7|once
CATSNAGGFYEQYF
TGTGCCACCAGCAACGCAGGGGGCTTCTACGAGCAGTACTTC
>TRBD1|TRBV27|TRBJ1-5|-
CASSSRTGRRQPQHF
TGTGCCAGCAGTTCCAGGACAGGGCGACGGCAGCCCCAGCATTTT
>-|TRBV21-1|TRBJ1-1|few
CASSTLQGGNTEAFF
TGTGCCAGCAGCACCTTACAGGGGGGTAACACTGAAGCTTTCTTT
>-|TRBV21-1|TRBJ1-1|-
CASSKSRLIRGSNMNTEAFF
TGTGCCAGCAGCAAGTCTCGGTTGATTAGAGGGTCCAACATGAACACTGAAGCTTTCTTT
>-|TRBV7-9|TRBJ1-4|-
CASSLRSGLWEKLFF
TGTGCCAGCAGCTTAAGGTCAGGTCTCTGGGAAAAACTGTTTTTT
>TRBD1|TRBV7-9|TRBJ2-1|-
CASSGGDRGFFDEQFF
TGTGCCAGCAGCGGGGGTGACAGGGGTTTCTTCGATGAGCAGTTCTTC
>TRBD2|TRBV27|TRBJ2-1|-
CASSYLAGGGYNEQFF
TGTGCCAGCAGTTATCTAGCGGGAGGGGGGTACAATGAGCAGTTCTTC
>TRBD2|TRBV7-9|TRBJ2-1|-
CASSLVLAGPYNEQFF
TGTGCCAGCAGCTTAGTACTAGCGGGGCCCTACAATGAGCAGTTCTTC
>TRBD1|TRBV5-1|TRBJ1-2|-
CASSPGTGPGYGYTF
TGCGCCAGCAGCCCAGGGACAGGACCTGGATATGGCTACACCTTC
>TRBD2|TRBV18|TRBJ2-5|-
CASSPGRGETQYF
TGTGCCAGCTCACCGGGGAGGGGAGAGACCCAGTACTTC
>TRBD2|TRBV19|TRBJ2-1|-
CASSMYRLAGGGYNEQFF
TGTGCCAGTAGTATGTACAGGCTAGCGGGAGGTGGTTACAATGAGCAGTTCTTC
>TRBD1|TRBV19|TRBJ2-7|-
CASSISDRGGEQYF
TGTGCCAGTAGTATATCCGACAGGGGGGGTGAGCAGTACTTC
>-|TRBV7-7|TRBJ2-7|-
CASTLTGTIAGEQYF
TGTGCTAGCACCTTAACAGGGACTATAGCGGGCGAGCAGTACTTC
>-|TRBV15|TRBJ1-5|-
CATSRDTTGGPQHF
TGTGCCACCAGCAGAGATACAACGGGAGGGCCCCAGCATTTT
>-|TRBV28|TRBJ2-1|once
CASSPSGLSYNEQFF
TGTGCCAGCAGTCCCAGCGGACTCTCCTACAATGAGCAGTTCTTC
>-|TRBV2|TRBJ1-5|-
CASSERGGASNQPQHF
TGTGCCAGCAGTGAAAGGGGGGGGGCCAGCAATCAGCCCCAGCATTTT
>TRBD1|TRBV19|TRBJ1-5|-
CASSMEGAPDQPQHF
TGTGCCAGTAGTATGGAGGGGGCGCCTGATCAGCCCCAGCATTTT
>TRBD2|TRBV27|TRBJ2-7|-
CASSLSSVAGANEQYF
TGTGCCAGCAGTTTATCTTCGGTGGCGGGAGCAAACGAGCAGTACTTC
>-|TRBV27|TRBJ2-6|-
CASSYGGSGANVLTF
TGTGCCAGCAGTTATGGGGGGTCTGGGGCCAACGTCCTGACTTTC
>-|TRBV19|TRBJ2-1|-
CASSMPGQGYNEQFF
TGTGCCAGTAGTATGCCAGGGCAGGGATACAATGAGCAGTTCTTC
>-|TRBV14|TRBJ2-7|few
CASSQARRARAYEQYF
TGTGCCAGCAGCCAAGCCCGGAGGGCCAGAGCCTACGAGCAGTACTTC
>TRBD1|TRBV5-1|TRBJ2-2|-
CASSAGQGLTGELFF
TGCGCCAGCTCCGCGGGACAGGGCCTTACCGGGGAGCTGTTTTTT
>-|TRBV19|TRBJ2-1|-
CASSIRDSSYNEQFF
TGTGCCAGTAGTATTCGGGATAGCTCCTACAATGAGCAGTTCTTC
>-|TRBV10-3|TRBJ2-7|-
CAIDRGSDEQYF
TGTGCCATAGATCGGGGATCCGACGAGCAGTACTTC
>TRBD1|TRBV5-1|TRBJ2-2|-
CASSRDRANTGELFF
TGCGCCAGCAGCCGGGACAGGGCGAACACCGGGGAGCTGTTTTTT
>TRBD1|TRBV7-8|TRBJ1-1|-
CASSLGTGAANEAGEAFF
TGTGCCAGCAGCTTGGGGACAGGGGCCGCTAATGAAGCGGGGGAAGCTTTCTTT
>TRBD2|TRBV19|TRBJ2-5|-
CASSTASGRLQETQYF
TGTGCCAGTAGTACTGCTAGCGGGCGCCTCCAAGAGACCCAGTACTTC
>TRBD1|TRBV6-5|TRBJ1-1|-
CASTAYRGRTEAFF
TGTGCCAGCACTGCCTACAGGGGGCGTACTGAAGCTTTCTTT
>TRBD1|TRBV25-1|TRBJ2-7|-
CASRSDRAPYEQYF
TGTGCCAGCAGATCTGACAGGGCACCCTACGAGCAGTACTTC